The next 32 T cell receptor beta chains were all read from a single sample in a study of blood T cell repertoires in COVID-19. The table came from immunoSEQ multiplex PCR; TCRdb's copy has only in-frame clones and leaves some out. Of 400,000 to 450,000 clones in the sample, around 89% were seen once. Sequences were obtained from peripheral blood. The receptors stem from a woman aged 45-60 years with COVID-19, enrolled during active disease.

The gene calls are TRBV7-9 and TRBJ2-7; a possible D gene is TRBD1 (6 bases). The CDR3 is 14 amino acids. Germline values: CDR1 SEHNR, CDR2 FQNEAQ (reference sequence). V was pared by 3 bases and J by 5 bases, with 14 bases between. The CDR3 loop is CASSFFTGTNEQYF. CDR3 DNA sequence: TGTGCCAGCAGCTTCTTCACAGGGACAAACGAGCAGTACTTC.

In its sample, this clone was seen a few times. V is TRBV6-6 and J is TRBJ2-1, with D possibly TRBD1 on 6 matching bases. The V gene lost 7 bases and the J gene lost 1 base, with 11 bases spanning the gap. CDR1 and CDR2 from the germline V gene are MNHNY and SVGAGI (reference sequence). CDR3 length: 14 residues. The CDR3 reads CASTLQGSYNEQFF. The CDR3 DNA follows: TGTGCCAGCACTTTACAGGGATCCTACAATGAGCAGTTCTTC.

The chain couples TRBV2 to TRBJ1-2, with 9 bases fitting TRBD1. The CDR3 loop spans 13 amino acids. Per the germline V gene, CDR1 is SNHLY and CDR2 is FYNNEI. V lost 6 bases, J lost 8 bases, and 7 bases stayed unmatched. CDR3 DNA: TGTGCCAGCAGCCCCGGGACAGGGACCGGCTACACCTTC. Amino acid sequence: CASSPGTGTGYTF.

This rearrangement joins TRBV5-1 to TRBJ2-3, with 13 bases identical to TRBD2. With V trimmed by 5 bases and J by 2 bases, 5 bases remained unmatched. The CDR3 has 16 amino acids. Germline CDR1 SGHRS, CDR2 YFSETQ. In DNA form, the CDR3 reads TGCGCCAGCAGGGGACTAGCGGGGCGAAACACAGATACGCAGTATTTT. This encodes CASRGLAGRNTDTQYF.

V is TRBV3-1 (or the pseudogene TRBV3-2) and J is TRBJ2-7; D is perhaps TRBD2 (7 bases). The CDR3 spans 16 residues. The V and J ends lost 1 base and 2 bases respectively, with 15 bases between them. Germline V gene lookup returns CDR1 LGHDT and CDR2 YNNKEL (reference sequence). The DNA of the CDR3 is TGTGCCAGCAGCCAAGTGGGGGGGACAATACCCTACGAGCAGTACTTC. Its translation is CASSQVGGTIPYEQYF.

Worth noting for this clone: Other DNA sequences in this specimen translate into the identical CDR3. The CDR3 loop is CASSYRGRDTEAFF. CDR3 nucleotides: TGTGCCAGCAGTTACCGCGGCAGGGACACTGAAGCTTTCTTT. V gene TRBV6-5 combines with J gene TRBJ1-1; TRBD1 might be the D (5 bases). V dropped 2 bases and J dropped 3 bases, with 10 bases sitting between them. This CDR3 region has 14 residues. Germline assignment: CDR1 MNHEY and CDR2 SVGAGI.

V usage is TRBV19 and J usage is TRBJ1-5, with D hard to call. This CDR3 spans 17 amino acids. Per germline, CDR1 LNHDA and CDR2 SQIVND (reference sequence). Trimming cost V 7 bases and J 7 bases, with 26 bases left between them. CDR3 region: CASTDWRMGIERQPQHF. CDR3 coding DNA: TGTGCCAGTACAGACTGGCGTATGGGTATTGAGCGGCAGCCCCAGCATTTT.

The rearrangement joins TRBV6-5 to TRBJ2-2, with 8 bases matching TRBD2. Looked up from germline, CDR1 is MNHEY and CDR2 is SVGAGI. The CDR3 is 15 amino acids. With V trimmed by 7 bases and J by 6 bases, 10 bases remained unmatched. CDR3 loop: CASNAGLGGAGELFF. CDR3 nucleotides: TGTGCCAGCAATGCGGGACTAGGGGGGGCCGGGGAGCTGTTTTTT.

V gene TRBV19 combines with J gene TRBJ2-2, with 8 positions matching TRBD1. The CDR3 extends over 14 amino acids. J was trimmed by 5 bases and V by 6 bases; bases with no gene match: 5. CDR1 is LNHDA, CDR2 SQIVND, per germline (reference sequence). The CDR3 DNA reads as TGTGCCAGTAGCACGGACAGGGAAACCGGGGAGCTGTTTTTT. Translating it yields CASSTDRETGELFF.

This chain uses TRBV4-1 with TRBJ1-4; D is undetermined. Trimming took off 1 base at V and 0 bases at J, with 12 bases between the two ends. Germline V lookup: CDR1 MGHRA, CDR2 YSYEKL. The CDR3 has 17 amino acids. The DNA of the CDR3 is TGCGCCAGCAGCCAAGTTCCCTTTCTTGCAACTAATGAAAAACTGTTTTTT. Translated: CASSQVPFLATNEKLFF.

The chain employs TRBV29-1 and TRBJ2-7; 8 nucleotides match TRBD1. V shed 6 bases and J 6 bases; nucleotides not matched to a gene: 10. The germline CDR1 and CDR2 sequences are SQVTM and ANQGSEA. There are 13 residues in the CDR3. The DNA of the CDR3 is TGCAGCGTCACAAGCCAGGGGGCGGGCGAGCAGTACTTC. Protein product: CSVTSQGAGEQYF.

The rearrangement links TRBV7-3 to TRBJ2-3, with D hard to call. Germline lookup yields CDR1 SGHTA and CDR2 FQGTGA. CDR3 length: 15 amino acids. Trimming left V 5 bases short and J 4 bases short, with 16 bases between. The CDR3 spells CASSPDIPWADTQYF. CDR3 in DNA: TGTGCCAGCAGCCCTGACATCCCATGGGCAGATACGCAGTATTTT.

There are a few counts of this clone. V usage is TRBV10-3 and J usage is TRBJ1-2; possibly TRBD1 for D (5 bases). The CDR3 totals 12 residues. From germline, CDR1 is ENHRY and CDR2 SYGVKD. V lost 2 bases and J 10 bases, leaving 11 bases between the germline ends. The CDR3 region is CAISEGQGVYTF. For the CDR3, the DNA is TGTGCCATCAGTGAGGGCCAGGGTGTCTACACCTTC.

This chain links TRBV6-1 with TRBJ1-2; the match to TRBD1 covers 8 bases. This CDR3 spans 14 amino acids. V gave up 8 bases and J gave up 1 base; unmatched junction bases: 6. Per the germline V gene, CDR1 is MNHNS and CDR2 is SASEGT. CDR3 nucleotides: TGTGCCAGCGAGGGACAGGAGTTTAACTATGGCTACACCTTC. It codes for CASEGQEFNYGYTF.

This clone has only one observation. This sequence joins TRBV27 and TRBJ1-2, with 9 bases fitting TRBD1. Losses at the gene ends were 5 bases for V and 8 bases for J; bases not matched to a gene: 6. The CDR3 sequence is 13 residues long. The germline V gene has CDR1 MNHEY and CDR2 SMNVEV (reference sequence). The CDR3 bases are TGTGCCAGCAGTCCCGGGACAGGGAGAGGCTACACCTTC. This codes for CASSPGTGRGYTF.

The chain combines TRBV3-1 (or the pseudogene TRBV3-2) with TRBJ1-2; the D is unclear. Germline CDR1 reads LGHDT; CDR2 reads YNNKEL (reference sequence). Trimming left V 7 bases short and J 6 bases short, with 15 bases between. CDR3 length equals 13 residues. CDR3 in DNA: TGTGCCAGCACCCGAGCCGGGTCGGATGGCTACACCTTC. Amino acids: CASTRAGSDGYTF.

The chain is built from TRBV9 and TRBJ1-1; D gene uncertain. The CDR3 sequence is 20 residues long. V lost 0 bases, J lost 5 bases, and 29 bases lay in between. Per germline, CDR1 SGDLS and CDR2 YYNGEE. The CDR3 DNA reads as TGTGCCAGCAGCGTAGTAGTTGGATTGGGGAGATACCCTATTCCGACTGAAGCTTTCTTT. Translated: CASSVVVGLGRYPIPTEAFF.

The chain's CDR3 is CASSVMASGANVLTF. In DNA, the CDR3 is TGTGCCAGCAGCGTAATGGCCTCTGGGGCCAACGTCCTGACTTTC. The chain uses TRBV9 and TRBJ2-6; D unresolved. The CDR3 has 15 amino acids. Germline V gene data show CDR1 as SGDLS and CDR2 as YYNGEE. With 1 base removed from V and 0 bases from J, the gap between germline ends came to 5 bases.

This chain connects TRBV19 to TRBJ2-1; 8 positions match TRBD1. The CDR3 loop spans 22 amino acids. Germline trimming cut 5 bases from V and 3 bases from J; bases unmatched to any gene: 27. Germline V gives CDR1 LNHDA, CDR2 SQIVND (reference sequence). Here the CDR3 reads CASSALGISGTGRSGGYNEQFF. The CDR3 DNA reads TGTGCCAGTAGTGCGCTAGGAATATCCGGGACAGGAAGATCGGGCGGCTACAATGAGCAGTTCTTC.

V and J are TRBV6-6 and TRBJ2-4, with TRBD1 as a possible D gene (6 bases). Germline V gene lookup returns CDR1 MNHNY and CDR2 SVGAGI (reference sequence). The CDR3 totals 13 residues. Trimming removed 6 bases at V and 6 bases at J, with 12 bases between. The DNA of the CDR3 is TGTGCCAGCAGACCAGGGGTTGGAAACATTCAGTACTTC. Encoded protein: CASRPGVGNIQYF.

This chain uses TRBV4-1 with TRBJ2-1, with D possibly being TRBD2 (6 bases). CDR1 is MGHRA, CDR2 YSYEKL, per germline. The CDR3 runs to 17 residues. The V and J ends lost 2 bases and 0 bases respectively, with 14 bases between them. The CDR3 DNA sequence: TGCGCCAGCAGCCAATTGGCGGGGCGCTTCTCCTACAATGAGCAGTTCTTC. Encoded protein: CASSQLAGRFSYNEQFF.

This clone has just one count. V usage is TRBV9 and J usage is TRBJ1-1, with D possibly matching TRBD1 (6 bases). CDR3 size: 14 residues. Trimming cost V 0 bases and J 5 bases, with 11 bases left between them. From germline, CDR1 is SGDLS and CDR2 YYNGEE. The CDR3 DNA reads as TGTGCCAGCAGCGTAGCAGGGGTTGGGACTGAAGCTTTCTTT. Amino acid sequence: CASSVAGVGTEAFF.

The chain combines TRBV2 with TRBJ1-1; 8 bases line up with TRBD1. The CDR3 loop spans 15 amino acids. Losses at the gene ends were 4 bases for V and 4 bases for J; bases not matched to a gene: 8. Per the germline V gene, CDR1 is SNHLY and CDR2 is FYNNEI. The CDR3 coding sequence is TGTGCCAGCAGTGTTTTTCAGGGGGCGGGCACTGAAGCTTTCTTT. It is translated as CASSVFQGAGTEAFF. Full variable domain (outside the CDR3, taken from reference TRBV2 and TRBJ1-1): EPEVTQTPSHQVTQMGQEVILRCVPISNHLYFYWYRQILGQKVEFLVSFYNNEISEKSEIFDDQFSVERPDGSNFTLKIRSTKLEDSAMYFCASSVFQGAGTEAFFGQGTRLTVV.

This clone has a handful of counts. V usage is TRBV7-2 and J usage is TRBJ2-1, with D possibly TRBD2 on 7 matching bases. The germline CDR1 and CDR2 sequences are SGHTA and FQGNSA. V gave up 1 base and J gave up 7 bases, with 14 bases separating them. The CDR3 is made up of 15 amino acids. Here the CDR3 reads CASSLDWGGPNEQFF. The CDR3 coding sequence is TGTGCCAGCAGCTTAGACTGGGGGGGGCCAAATGAGCAGTTCTTC.

CDR3 DNA: TGTGCCAGCAGCCAAGACACCGGGACAGTCGGAAACACCATATATTTT. Amino acid sequence: CASSQDTGTVGNTIYF. The chain has TRBV3-1 (or the pseudogene TRBV3-2) and TRBJ1-3, with 7 nucleotides matching TRBD1. This CDR3 is built from 16 residues. Germline CDR1 is LGHDT and CDR2 is YNNKEL (reference sequence). Trimming removed 0 bases from V and 4 bases from J; junction bases left unmatched: 6.

The chain recombines TRBV3-1 (or the pseudogene TRBV3-2) with TRBJ1-2; D remains ambiguous. The CDR3 covers 13 residues. Trimming pared 1 base from V and 8 bases from J, leaving 11 bases between. Germline CDR1 LGHDT, CDR2 YNNKEL (reference sequence). The DNA of the CDR3 is TGTGCCAGCAGCCAAGGAGAAGGGAGGGGCTACACCTTC. Residues: CASSQGEGRGYTF.

The chain employs TRBV28 and TRBJ1-1; a possible D gene is TRBD1 (6 bases). V was cut by 11 bases and J by 1 base, with 14 bases left in between. Germline V gene data show CDR1 as MDHEN and CDR2 as SYDVKM. The CDR3 is made up of 13 amino acids. CDR3 nucleotide sequence: TGTGCCCTAAGGGACAAGGAGAACACTGAAGCTTTCTTT. The encoded protein is CALRDKENTEAFF.

V usage is TRBV11-2 and J usage is TRBJ1-5; TRBD1 agrees at 7 bases. The trim removed 1 base at V and 1 base at J, leaving 7 bases unmatched. Germline CDR1 and CDR2: SGHAT and FQNNGV. This CDR3 is 17 amino acids long. The CDR3 loop reads CASSLGRGGRSNQPQHF. The CDR3 coding sequence is TGTGCCAGCAGCTTAGGACGAGGGGGCAGAAGCAATCAGCCCCAGCATTTT.

V gene TRBV20-1 combines with J gene TRBJ2-1; D unclear. Germline loops: CDR1 DFQATT, CDR2 SNEGSKA (reference sequence). V was clipped by 6 bases and J by 4 bases, with 7 bases between them. The CDR3 spans 11 residues. Here the CDR3 DNA reads TGCAGTGCGGTACTTTACAATGAGCAGTTCTTC. It encodes CSAVLYNEQFF.

This clone was recorded a few times. This chain connects TRBV15 to TRBJ1-5, with D perhaps matching TRBD1 (5 bases). Germline-derived CDR1 and CDR2 are LNHNV and YYDKDF (reference sequence). V lost 0 bases and J 6 bases, leaving 9 bases between the germline ends. The CDR3 is 14 amino acids. CDR3 region: CATSRDTTVQPQHF. The CDR3 region has the DNA TGTGCCACCAGCAGAGATACGACAGTTCAGCCCCAGCATTTT.

The rearrangement uses TRBV6-6 and TRBJ2-3, with 10 bases that match TRBD2. With 6 bases clipped from V and 1 base from J, the junction kept 4 bases outside the gene matches. The CDR3 contains 15 residues. Germline-derived CDR1 and CDR2 are MNHNY and SVGAGI (reference sequence). In DNA, the CDR3 is TGTGCCAGCAGACTCACTAGCGGGGGCACAGATACGCAGTATTTT. It codes for CASRLTSGGTDTQYF.

This chain links TRBV29-1 with TRBJ2-5; 8 nucleotides match TRBD1. J lost 5 bases, V lost 6 bases, and 5 bases had no gene match. The CDR3 covers 12 residues. Germline V gene sequence: CDR1 SQVTM, CDR2 ANQGSEA. CDR3 loop: CSVGTGRETQYF. In nucleotides, the CDR3 is TGCAGCGTCGGGACAGGTCGGGAGACCCAGTACTTC.